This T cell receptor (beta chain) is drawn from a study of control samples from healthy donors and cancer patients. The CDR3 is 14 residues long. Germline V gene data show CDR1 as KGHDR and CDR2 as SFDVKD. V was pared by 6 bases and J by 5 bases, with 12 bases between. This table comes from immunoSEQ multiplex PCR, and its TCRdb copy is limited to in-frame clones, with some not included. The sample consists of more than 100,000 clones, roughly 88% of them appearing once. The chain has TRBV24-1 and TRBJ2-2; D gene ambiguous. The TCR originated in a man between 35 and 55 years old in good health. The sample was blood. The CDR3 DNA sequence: TGTGCCACCAGTCAAACTAAATGGACCGGGGAGCTGTTTTTT. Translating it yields CATSQTKWTGELFF.